A selection of T cell receptor beta chains follows, all from one sample in a study of cytomegalovirus exposure and HLA in healthy donors. Sequencing was performed with immunoSEQ multiplex PCR; in TCRdb, only in-frame clones are kept and a portion is missing. This sample has 100,000 to 150,000 clones, with over 70% found just once. The specimen sequenced was PBMCs. The receptors originated from a woman aged 45-65 years in good health and CMV-seronegative. Each CDR3 is given with its conserved first and last residue. Fields, in order: clone size, D gene, V gene, J gene, CDR3 protein, CDR3 DNA. A D gene is named only where the DNA matches it firmly. Some rows mark clone size as missing; the rest say once, few, many or name a class of expanded clone.

>.|.|TRBV7-2|TRBJ2-7
CASSLVAGSDYEQYF
TGTGCCAGCAGCTTAGTCGCGGGGTCGGACTACGAGCAGTACTTC
>.|TRBD1|TRBV5-1|TRBJ1-2
CASRPRDRISYGYTF
TGCGCCAGCAGACCCCGGGACAGGATTTCCTATGGCTACACCTTC
>.|.|TRBV27|TRBJ2-7
CASSRPAGEQYF
TGTGCCAGCAGTCGACCCGCGGGCGAGCAGTACTTC
>.|.|TRBV30|TRBJ2-2
CAWRPTGGTGELFF
TGTGCCTGGAGGCCGACGGGTGGGACCGGGGAGCTGTTTTTT
>once|.|TRBV7-9|TRBJ1-1
CASSLREGKAEAFF
TGTGCCAGCAGCTTAAGGGAGGGGAAGGCTGAAGCTTTCTTT
>.|TRBD2|TRBV13|TRBJ2-1
CASRRREEQGEQFF
TGTGCCAGCAGGCGGCGGGAGGAGCAGGGTGAGCAGTTCTTC
>.|TRBD1|TRBV7-2|TRBJ1-1
CASSPDRGNTEAFF
TGTGCCAGCAGCCCCGACAGGGGCAACACTGAAGCTTTCTTT
>.|.|TRBV28|TRBJ2-3
CASSLGATDTQYF
TGTGCCAGCAGTTTGGGCGCGACAGATACGCAGTATTTT
>.|TRBD1|TRBV6-5|TRBJ1-2
CASSVTRDRGGYTF
TGTGCCAGCAGCGTAACGCGGGACAGGGGTGGCTACACCTTC
>few|.|TRBV20-1|TRBJ2-3
CSALTDTQYF
TGCAGTGCCTTGACAGATACGCAGTATTTT
>few|TRBD2|TRBV4-2|TRBJ2-3
CASSQDLGTSEAQYF
TGTGCCAGCAGCCAAGATCTCGGGACTAGCGAGGCGCAGTATTTT
>.|TRBD1|TRBV28|TRBJ2-7
CASSQTRDRGRYEQYF
TGTGCCAGCAGCCAAACGAGGGACAGGGGGCGATACGAGCAGTACTTC
>.|TRBD1|TRBV28|TRBJ2-7
CASSPSTGGVGYEQYF
TGTGCCAGCAGTCCATCGACAGGGGGCGTCGGTTACGAGCAGTACTTC
>.|.|TRBV6-1|TRBJ2-3
CASSEGAADTQYF
TGTGCCAGCAGTGAAGGGGCCGCAGATACGCAGTATTTT
>few|TRBD2|TRBV5-1|TRBJ2-1
CASRQTSGSRNEQFF
TGCGCCAGCAGGCAGACTAGCGGGAGTAGAAATGAGCAGTTCTTC